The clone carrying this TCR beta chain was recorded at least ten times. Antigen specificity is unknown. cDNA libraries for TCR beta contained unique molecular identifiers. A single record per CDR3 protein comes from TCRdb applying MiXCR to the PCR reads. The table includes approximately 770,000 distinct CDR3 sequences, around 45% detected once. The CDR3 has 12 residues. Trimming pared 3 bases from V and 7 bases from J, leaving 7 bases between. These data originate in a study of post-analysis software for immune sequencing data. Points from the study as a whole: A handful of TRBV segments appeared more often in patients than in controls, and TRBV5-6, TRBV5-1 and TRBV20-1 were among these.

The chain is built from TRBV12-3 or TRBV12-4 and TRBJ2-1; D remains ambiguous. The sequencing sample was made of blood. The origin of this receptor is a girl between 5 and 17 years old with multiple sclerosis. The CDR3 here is CASSFVGNEQFF. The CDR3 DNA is TGTGCCAGCAGTTTCGTGGGTAATGAGCAGTTCTTC.